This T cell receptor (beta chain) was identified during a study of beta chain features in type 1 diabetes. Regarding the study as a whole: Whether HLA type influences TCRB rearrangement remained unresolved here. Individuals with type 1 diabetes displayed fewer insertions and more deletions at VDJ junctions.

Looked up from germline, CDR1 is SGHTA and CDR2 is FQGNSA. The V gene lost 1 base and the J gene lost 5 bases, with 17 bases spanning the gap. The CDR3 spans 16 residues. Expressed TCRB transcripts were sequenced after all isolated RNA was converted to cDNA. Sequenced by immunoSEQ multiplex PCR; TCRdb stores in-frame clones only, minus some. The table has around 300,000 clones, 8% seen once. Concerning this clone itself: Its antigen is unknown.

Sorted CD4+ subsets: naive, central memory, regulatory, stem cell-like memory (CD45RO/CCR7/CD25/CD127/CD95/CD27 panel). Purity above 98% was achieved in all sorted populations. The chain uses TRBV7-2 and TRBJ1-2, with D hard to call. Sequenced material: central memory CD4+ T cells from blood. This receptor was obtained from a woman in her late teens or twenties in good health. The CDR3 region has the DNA TGTGCCAGCAGCTTAGGGAACGGACGGACTTTATATGGCTACACCTTC. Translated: CASSLGNGRTLYGYTF.